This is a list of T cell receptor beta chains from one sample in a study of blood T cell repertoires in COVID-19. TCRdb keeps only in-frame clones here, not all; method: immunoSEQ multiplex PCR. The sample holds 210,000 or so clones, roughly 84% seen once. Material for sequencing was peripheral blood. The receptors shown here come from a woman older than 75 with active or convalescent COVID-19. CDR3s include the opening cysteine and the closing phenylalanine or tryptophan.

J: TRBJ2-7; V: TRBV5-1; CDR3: CASRPGLALGEQYF
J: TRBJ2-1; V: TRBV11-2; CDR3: CASSFGSGRARDEQFF
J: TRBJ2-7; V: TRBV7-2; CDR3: CASSTHRPDELASYEQYF
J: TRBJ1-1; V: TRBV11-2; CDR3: CASSLFRGYGTEAFF
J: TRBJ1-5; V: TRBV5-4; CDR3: CASSDAPGEGQPQHF
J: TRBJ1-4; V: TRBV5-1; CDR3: CASSREATNEKLFF
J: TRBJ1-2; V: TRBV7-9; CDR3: CASSLGPPDIYGYTF
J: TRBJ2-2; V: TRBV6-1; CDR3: CASSEAGSGRAYTGELFF
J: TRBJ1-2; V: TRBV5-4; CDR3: CASSLGGQGYGYTF
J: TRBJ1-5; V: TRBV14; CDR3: CASSHNNNQPQHF
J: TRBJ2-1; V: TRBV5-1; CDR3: CASSLGLAGVRQFF
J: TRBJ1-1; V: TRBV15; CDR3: CATKRDRASEAFF
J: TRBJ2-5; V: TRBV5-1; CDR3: CASSLGPSGGQETQYF
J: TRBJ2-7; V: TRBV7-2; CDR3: CASSSRPRGYEQYF
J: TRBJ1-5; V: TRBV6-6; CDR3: CASSFPVDQPQHF
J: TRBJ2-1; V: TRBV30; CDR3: CAWMRFSSYNEQFF
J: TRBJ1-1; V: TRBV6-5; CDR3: CASTMEGGTNTEAFF
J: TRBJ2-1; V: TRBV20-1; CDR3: CSASSRGTGGSNEQFF
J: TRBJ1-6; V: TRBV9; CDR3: CASSVGAGDSSYNSPLHF
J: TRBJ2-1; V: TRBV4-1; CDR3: CASSQGLVQGFNEQFF
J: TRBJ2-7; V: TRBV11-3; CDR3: CASSPPGIPYEQYF
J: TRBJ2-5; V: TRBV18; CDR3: CASSPSALTSGGTGETQYF
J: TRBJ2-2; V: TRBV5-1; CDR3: CASSLWKGRLAGYTGELFF
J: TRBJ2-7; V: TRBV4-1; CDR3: CASSQGQGYSYEQYF
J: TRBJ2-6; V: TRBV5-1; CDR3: CASGGESGRSGANVLTF
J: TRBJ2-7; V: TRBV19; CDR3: CASSMGQGTPEQYF
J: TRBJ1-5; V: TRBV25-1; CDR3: CASSGASSNQPQHF
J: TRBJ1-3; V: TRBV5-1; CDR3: CASSIGTEGHTIYF
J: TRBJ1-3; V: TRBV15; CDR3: CATSRDQAGGRFISGNTIYF
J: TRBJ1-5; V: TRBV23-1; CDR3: CASRGTGSQPQHF
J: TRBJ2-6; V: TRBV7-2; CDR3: CASSLGGSGANVLTF
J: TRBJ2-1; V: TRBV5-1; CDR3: CASSLSSGRADYNEQFF
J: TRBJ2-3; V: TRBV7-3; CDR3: CASSLRAGTVDTQYF
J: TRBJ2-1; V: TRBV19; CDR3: CASSSGRRASSYNEQFF
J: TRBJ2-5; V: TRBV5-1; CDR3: CATRKAGTGEETQYF
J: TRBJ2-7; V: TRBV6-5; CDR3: CASRHQTYEQYF
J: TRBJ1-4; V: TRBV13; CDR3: CASSLGRGARTNEKLFF
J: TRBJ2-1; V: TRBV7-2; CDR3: CASSLALRGSEQFF
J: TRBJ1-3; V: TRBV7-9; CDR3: CASSFHRESSGNTIYF
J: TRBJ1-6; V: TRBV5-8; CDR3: CASSLGPYNSPLHF
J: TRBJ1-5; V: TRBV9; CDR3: CASSVQGQFNQPQHF
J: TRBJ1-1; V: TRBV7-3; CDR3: CASSFDRGDTEAFF
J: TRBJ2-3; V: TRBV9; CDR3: CASSVEVSTQYF
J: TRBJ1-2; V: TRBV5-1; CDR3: CASSPDRGQRGYTF
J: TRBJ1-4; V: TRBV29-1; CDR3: CGQQGADEKLFF
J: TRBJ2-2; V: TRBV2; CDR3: CASRGGFTGELFF
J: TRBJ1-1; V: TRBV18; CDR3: CASSPEDRGRTEAFF
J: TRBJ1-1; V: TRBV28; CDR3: CASSAGSSGVFF
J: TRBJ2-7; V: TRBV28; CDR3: CASRTGSGNYEQYF
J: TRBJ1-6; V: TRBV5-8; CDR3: CASSTQAGSFDNSPLHF
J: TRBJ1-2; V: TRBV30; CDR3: CAWSFWTQAGGYTF
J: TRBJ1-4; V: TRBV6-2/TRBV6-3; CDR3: CASSYLSRLFNQEKLFF
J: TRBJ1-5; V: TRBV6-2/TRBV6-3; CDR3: CASSRDRGQPQHF
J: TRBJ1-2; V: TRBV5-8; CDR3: CASSLLLVYGYTF
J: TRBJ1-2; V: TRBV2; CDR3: CASRDRGFGYTF
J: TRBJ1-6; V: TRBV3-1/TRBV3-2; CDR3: CASSQWEMDRDGSPLHF
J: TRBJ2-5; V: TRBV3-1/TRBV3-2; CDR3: CASSQVLYQETQYF
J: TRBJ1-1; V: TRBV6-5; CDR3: CASSYSRLTGGRPAFF
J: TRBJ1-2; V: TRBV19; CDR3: CASSMTPGQVYGYTF
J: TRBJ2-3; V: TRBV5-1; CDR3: CASSLVATMDTQYF